Following are 26 T cell receptor beta chains from one sample sequenced in a study of siplizumab effects on memory and regulatory T cells. Assay: immunoSEQ multiplex PCR; the TCRdb copy retains only in-frame clones and omits some. The sample holds 80,000 to 130,000 clones, about 91% seen once. Source material: CD4+ T cells sorted from blood. All receptors derive from a human donor in good health. Some clones in this sample may be carry-over from other donors' samples.

The rearrangement joins TRBV21-1 to TRBJ1-1. TRBV21-1 counts as a pseudogene. The CDR3 consists of 16 residues. The CDR3 region has the DNA TGTGCCAGCAGCAACTTCGGAGAGGGACGGAACACTGAAGCTTTCTTT. It specifies CASSNFGEGRNTEAFF.

V and J are TRBV5-4 and TRBJ2-2; 12 nucleotides line up with TRBD2. V shed 4 bases, J shed 1 base, and the junction held 5 bases outside the gene matches. From germline, CDR1 is SGHNT and CDR2 YYREEE (reference sequence). This CDR3 has 17 amino acids. Written as DNA, the CDR3 is TGTGCCAGCAGCAGAGGACTAGCGGGACAGAACACCGGGGAGCTGTTTTTT. Protein product: CASSRGLAGQNTGELFF.

The chain carries TRBV2 and TRBJ2-7; TRBD1 matches 7 bases. The V gene end was trimmed by 8 bases and the J gene end by 2 bases; junction bases not matched to a gene: 9. This CDR3 spans 14 amino acids. Germline V gene data show CDR1 as SNHLY and CDR2 as FYNNEI. The CDR3 DNA follows: TGTGCCAGCTCGACCGGGACAGAGACCTACGAGCAGTACTTC. Residues: CASSTGTETYEQYF.

The rearrangement links TRBV30 to TRBJ1-1, with D unclear. Germline lookup yields CDR1 GTSNPN and CDR2 SVGIG (reference sequence). The ends were cut back, 4 bases at V and 5 bases at J, with 17 bases in the middle. This CDR3 spans 14 amino acids. The CDR3 DNA reads TGTGCCTGGATTAGAGTTAATAGGGAGACTGAAGCTTTCTTT. Protein sequence: CAWIRVNRETEAFF.

This chain connects TRBV18 to TRBJ2-5; D remains unclear. Per the germline V gene, CDR1 is KGHSH and CDR2 is LQKENI. V lost 4 bases and J 4 bases, leaving 10 bases between the germline ends. The CDR3 has 13 residues. The CDR3 is CASSLGSVETQYF. CDR3 DNA sequence: TGTGCCAGCTCACTAGGGTCCGTAGAGACCCAGTACTTC. Complete variable domain (other parts from reference TRBV18 and TRBJ2-5): NAGVMQNPRHLVRRRGQEARLRCSPMKGHSHVYWYRQLPEEGLKFMVYLQKENIIDESGMPKERFSAEFPKEGPSILRIQQVVRGDSAAYFCASSLGSVETQYFGPGTRLLVL.

This clone was counted a single time. This rearrangement joins TRBV7-9 to TRBJ2-7; no clear D. The CDR3 covers 13 residues. Germline assignment: CDR1 SEHNR and CDR2 FQNEAQ (reference sequence). The germline V and J ends were trimmed by 3 bases and 2 bases, with 8 bases remaining between them. The CDR3: CASSFTSAYEQYF. CDR3 DNA: TGTGCCAGCAGCTTCACTTCCGCCTACGAGCAGTACTTC.

The rearrangement joins TRBV19 to TRBJ1-5, with unresolved D. This CDR3 region has 13 residues. The germline V and J ends were trimmed by 7 bases and 2 bases, with 9 bases remaining between them. Germline V lookup: CDR1 LNHDA, CDR2 SQIVND (reference sequence). CDR3 in amino acids: CASTTAGNQPQHF. The CDR3 region has the DNA TGTGCCAGTACCACTGCGGGCAATCAGCCCCAGCATTTT. The full variable domain, rest sourced from reference TRBV19 and TRBJ1-5, is DGGITQSPKYLFRKEGQNVTLSCEQNLNHDAMYWYRQDPGQGLRLIYYSQIVNDFQKGDIAEGYSVSREKKESFPLTVTSAQKNPTAFYLCASTTAGNQPQHFGDGTRLSIL.

This clone was counted between two and nine times. The chain links TRBV2 to TRBJ1-1, with D unclear. Germline V CDR1 and CDR2: SNHLY, FYNNEI. This CDR3 is 13 amino acids long. V lost 4 bases, J lost 3 bases, and 9 bases lay in between. The CDR3 spells CASSVGPYTEAFF. The CDR3 bases are TGTGCCAGCAGTGTAGGGCCGTACACTGAAGCTTTCTTT.

The J gene is TRBJ2-5, the V gene TRBV7-9; D may be TRBD2 (6 bases). From germline, CDR1 is SEHNR and CDR2 FQNEAQ (reference sequence). V was trimmed by 0 bases and J by 5 bases, leaving 10 bases between them. The CDR3 spans 14 residues. Here the CDR3 DNA reads TGTGCCAGCAGCTTAGCGACGGGAGTGGAGACCCAGTACTTC. Amino acids: CASSLATGVETQYF.

The chain has TRBV6-5 and TRBJ1-1; tentative D call: TRBD1 (5 bases). Germline V gene sequence: CDR1 MNHEY, CDR2 SVGAGI. V was pared by 5 bases and J by 7 bases, with 14 bases between. CDR3 length equals 13 residues. The CDR3 sequence: CASSESMRGEAFF. CDR3 coding DNA: TGTGCCAGCAGTGAGAGTATGAGGGGTGAAGCTTTCTTT.

V usage is TRBV10-3 and J usage is TRBJ1-2; no reliable D call. The CDR3 sequence is 14 residues long. From germline, CDR1 is ENHRY and CDR2 SYGVKD. Trimming removed 4 bases from V and 3 bases from J, with 12 bases in between. DNA of the CDR3: TGTGCCATCAGTGGGGTGTGGGAGGACTATGGCTACACCTTC. Translated: CAISGVWEDYGYTF.

This chain joins TRBV4-1 and TRBJ2-7; tentatively, D is TRBD2 (6 bases). Trimming stripped 1 base from V and 2 bases from J, with 12 bases between. The CDR3 runs to 15 residues. Per the germline V gene, CDR1 is MGHRA and CDR2 is YSYEKL. The CDR3 region has the DNA TGCGCCAGCAGCCAAGGGTTAGCGGTAACCTACGAGCAGTACTTC. Translation: CASSQGLAVTYEQYF.

The chain is built from TRBV5-1 and TRBJ2-7; 10 bases are a match to TRBD1. Germline CDR1 reads SGHRS; CDR2 reads YFSETQ. Trimming took 4 bases from V and 7 from J; bases not matched to a gene: 8. This CDR3 is 14 amino acids long. The CDR3, as DNA: TGCGCCAGCAGCACCAGACAGGGGGCGGGTGAGCAGTACTTC. It codes for CASSTRQGAGEQYF.

This clone has just one count. The chain recombines TRBV5-1 with TRBJ2-3, with 11 bases matching TRBD1. This CDR3 has 14 amino acids. The germline V gene has CDR1 SGHRS and CDR2 YFSETQ. The V gene end was trimmed by 4 bases and the J gene end by 4 bases; junction bases not matched to a gene: 2. CDR3 residues: CASSPGQGADTQYF. The CDR3 coding sequence is TGCGCCAGCAGCCCGGGACAGGGGGCAGATACGCAGTATTTT. The full variable domain, in which reference TRBV5-1 and TRBJ2-3 provide the parts outside the CDR3, is KAGVTQTPRYLIKTRGQQVTLSCSPISGHRSVSWYQQTPGQGLQFLFEYFSETQRNKGNFPGRFSGRQFSNSRSEMNVSTLELGDSALYLCASSPGQGADTQYFGPGTRLTVL.

The chain combines TRBV18 with TRBJ2-7, with TRBD2 matching over 9 bases. CDR3 length equals 16 residues. The V gene end was trimmed by 3 bases and the J gene end by 0 bases; junction bases not matched to a gene: 6. In germline, CDR1 is KGHSH, CDR2 LQKENI. CDR3 region: CASSPPRREGSYEQYF. The DNA for the CDR3 is TGTGCCAGCTCACCGCCGAGGCGGGAGGGCTCCTACGAGCAGTACTTC.

This rearrangement joins TRBV5-4 to TRBJ2-2; maybe TRBD1 (6 bases). This CDR3 comprises 15 residues. CDR1 SGHNT and CDR2 YYREEE come from the germline V gene (reference sequence). Trimming pared 4 bases from V and 1 base from J, leaving 11 bases between. This chain's CDR3 is CASSQQGLNTGELFF. The CDR3 DNA is TGTGCCAGCAGCCAACAGGGCCTGAACACCGGGGAGCTGTTTTTT.

V gene TRBV5-8 combines with J gene TRBJ2-2; D is ambiguous. V shed 0 bases and J shed 4 bases, with 10 bases lying between them. The germline CDR1 and CDR2 sequences are SGHTS and YDEGEE. The length of the CDR3 is 15 residues. CDR3: CASSLVSLGTGELFF. CDR3 DNA: TGTGCCAGCAGCTTGGTATCGCTGGGCACCGGGGAGCTGTTTTTT.

The V call is TRBV6-1, the J call TRBJ1-1, with a tentative D call TRBD1 (5 bases). The CDR3 has 14 residues. Germline CDR1 is MNHNS and CDR2 is SASEGT. V gave up 6 bases and J gave up 0 bases, with 11 bases separating them. The CDR3 region is CASSQTDLNTEAFF. The CDR3 coding sequence is TGTGCCAGCAGCCAGACAGATCTGAACACTGAAGCTTTCTTT.

This clone was recorded only once. The chain is built from TRBV10-3 and TRBJ1-2, with TRBD1 identical over 7 bases. This CDR3 has 17 amino acids. V lost 1 base, J lost 3 bases, and 11 bases stayed unmatched. CDR1 ENHRY and CDR2 SYGVKD come from the germline V gene. The CDR3 region has the DNA TGTGCCATCAGTGAGTTGGGGACAGAAACTTGGGACTATGGCTACACCTTC. Its protein is CAISELGTETWDYGYTF.

The chain is built from TRBV18 and TRBJ2-1; D not certain. Germline V lookup: CDR1 KGHSH, CDR2 LQKENI. The CDR3 covers 15 residues. The V end lost 6 bases, the J end lost 5 bases, and 17 bases lay between the germline ends. CDR3 region: CASSPTVSSNNEQFF. Here the CDR3 DNA reads TGTGCCAGCTCCCCGACTGTCTCTTCTAACAATGAGCAGTTCTTC. The whole variable domain, remainder taken from reference TRBV18 and TRBJ2-1, is NAGVMQNPRHLVRRRGQEARLRCSPMKGHSHVYWYRQLPEEGLKFMVYLQKENIIDESGMPKERFSAEFPKEGPSILRIQQVVRGDSAAYFCASSPTVSSNNEQFFGPGTRLTVL.

The chain uses TRBV28 and TRBJ2-5; TRBD1 agrees at 10 bases. The CDR3 spans 17 residues. The trim removed 3 bases at V and 0 bases at J, leaving 7 bases unmatched. CDR1 and CDR2 from the germline V gene are MDHEN and SYDVKM. CDR3 sequence reads: CASSFGTGDMYQETQYF. The CDR3 DNA reads TGTGCCAGCAGTTTTGGGACAGGGGACATGTACCAAGAGACCCAGTACTTC.

V gene TRBV7-9 combines with J gene TRBJ2-1; 12 bases align to TRBD2. Germline CDR1 is SEHNR and CDR2 is FQNEAQ (reference sequence). With 5 bases clipped from V and 7 bases from J, the junction kept 9 bases outside the gene matches. This CDR3 contains 16 residues. In nucleotides, the CDR3 is TGTGCCAGCAGCGCAGTATTGACTAGCGGGAGTAATGAGCAGTTCTTC. Its protein is CASSAVLTSGSNEQFF.

This clone was observed a single time. The genes are TRBV19 and TRBJ1-5; D not certain. The CDR3 is 14 residues long. The germline V gene encodes CDR1 LNHDA and CDR2 SQIVND (reference sequence). The V gene lost 0 bases and the J gene lost 5 bases, with 8 bases spanning the gap. CDR3 sequence: CASSIDVRDQPQHF. The CDR3 DNA is TGTGCCAGTAGTATAGATGTCCGCGATCAGCCCCAGCATTTT.

The genes are TRBV6-5 and TRBJ1-2, with TRBD1 as a possible D gene (6 bases). This CDR3 comprises 16 residues. V was trimmed by 4 bases and J by 4 bases, leaving 19 bases between them. Germline V gene data show CDR1 as MNHEY and CDR2 as SVGAGI. The DNA of the CDR3 is TGTGCCAGCAGTTTAAATACCAGGGGCCTTACCTATGGCTACACCTTC. Translated: CASSLNTRGLTYGYTF.

This chain uses TRBV11-3 with TRBJ2-1; possibly TRBD2 for D (6 bases). V lost 1 base, J lost 5 bases, and 9 bases lay in between. Germline V gene lookup returns CDR1 SGHNT and CDR2 YENEEA. The CDR3 is 14 amino acids. The CDR3 coding sequence is TGTGCCAGCAGCTTAGCGGGACTTCACAATGAGCAGTTCTTC. Protein sequence: CASSLAGLHNEQFF. Full variable domain (outside the CDR3, taken from reference TRBV11-3 and TRBJ2-1): EAGVVQSPRYKIIEKKQPVAFWCNPISGHNTLYWYLQNLGQGPELLIRYENEEAVDDSQLPKDRFSAERLKGVDSTLKIQPAELGDSAVYLCASSLAGLHNEQFFGPGTRLTVL.

This chain joins TRBV28 and TRBJ1-4, with D unclear. Trimming shortened V by 8 bases and J by 7 bases, and 17 bases separated the two germline ends. CDR3 length: 14 amino acids. Germline V gene lookup returns CDR1 MDHEN and CDR2 SYDVKM. CDR3 in DNA: TGTGCCAGCGGACGCCATCGGGTCCGTGAAAAACTGTTTTTT. This encodes CASGRHRVREKLFF.